The following is a T cell receptor (beta chain) sequence with its context. Sequencing used immunoSEQ multiplex PCR; TCRdb keeps in-frame clones, though not all of them. The data show 360,000 or so clones, less than 90% seen once. This sample was taken from a study of blood T cell repertoires in COVID-19. The CDR3 contains 13 residues. Germline V gene sequence: CDR1 SGHTS, CDR2 YDEGEE. V lost 1 base to trimming and J lost 2 bases, with 6 bases between them. The rearrangement joins TRBV5-8 to TRBJ1-2; D remains ambiguous. This clonotype was obtained from a woman aged 45-65 years who had recovered from COVID-19. The source material was PBMCs or T cells enriched from blood (not recorded which). CDR3 region: CASSLLANYGYTF. Written as DNA, the CDR3 is TGTGCCAGCAGCTTGCTAGCGAACTATGGCTACACCTTC.